This T cell receptor (beta chain) was identified during a study of human T cells and chemical hapten exposure. About the research overall: Mainly, slight library volume differences in the pool made TCR yields vary.

This clonotype showed up many times. The antigen remains undetermined. Library construction involved attaching unique molecular identifiers to individual cDNA molecules, which allowed quantitative, reproducible TCR counting. TCRdb re-called the RACE reads through MiXCR, storing one row per CDR3 protein. The sample consists of about 46,000 distinct CDR3 sequences, approximately 4.7% of them appearing once. Study-wide results and caveats: High-frequency TCRs, those above 1 in 1000, stayed the same after DPC sensitization.

J gave up 7 bases and V 0 bases, and 12 bases lay outside the gene matches. The germline V gene has CDR1 SGHRS and CDR2 YFSETQ. The CDR3 is 17 amino acids. Time point defined: healthy volunteer bleed at 2 weeks. The study extracted total RNA from unfractionated whole blood. The clonotype comes from a female donor in good health. Some clones in this sample may be carry-over from other donors' samples. The sequenced sample consisted of whole blood. The chain recombines TRBV5-1 with TRBJ2-3; 9 nucleotides match TRBD1. DNA for the CDR3: TGCGCCAGCAGCTTGGAGCACCGGAGGACAGGGGCGAATACGCAGTATTTT. It specifies CASSLEHRRTGANTQYF. The full variable domain, rest sourced from reference TRBV5-1 and TRBJ2-3, is KAGVTQTPRYLIKTRGQQVTLSCSPISGHRSVSWYQQTPGQGLQFLFEYFSETQRNKGNFPGRFSGRQFSNSRSEMNVSTLELGDSALYLCASSLEHRRTGANTQYFGPGTRLTVL.